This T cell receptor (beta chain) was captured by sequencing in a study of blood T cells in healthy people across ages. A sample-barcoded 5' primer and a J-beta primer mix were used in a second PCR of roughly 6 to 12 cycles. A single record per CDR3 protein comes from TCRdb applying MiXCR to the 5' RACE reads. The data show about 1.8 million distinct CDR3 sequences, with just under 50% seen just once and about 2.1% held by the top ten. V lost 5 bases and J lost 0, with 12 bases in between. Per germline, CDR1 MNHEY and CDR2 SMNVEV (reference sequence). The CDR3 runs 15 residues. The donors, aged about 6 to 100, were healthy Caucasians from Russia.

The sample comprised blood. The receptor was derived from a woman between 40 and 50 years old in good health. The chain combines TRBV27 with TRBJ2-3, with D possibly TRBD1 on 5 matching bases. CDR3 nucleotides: TGTGCCAGCAGTCATCGACAGTTTAGCACAGATACGCAGTATTTT. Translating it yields CASSHRQFSTDTQYF.